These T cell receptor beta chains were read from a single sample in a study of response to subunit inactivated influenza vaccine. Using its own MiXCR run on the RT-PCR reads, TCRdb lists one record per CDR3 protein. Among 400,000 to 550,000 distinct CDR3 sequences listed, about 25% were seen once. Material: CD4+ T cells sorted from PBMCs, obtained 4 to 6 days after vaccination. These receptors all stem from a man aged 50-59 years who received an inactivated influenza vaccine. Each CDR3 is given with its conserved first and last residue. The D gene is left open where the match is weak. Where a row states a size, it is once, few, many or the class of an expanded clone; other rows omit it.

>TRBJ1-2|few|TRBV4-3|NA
TGCGCCAGCAGCCAATGGCAGGGCACCTATGGCTACACCTTC
CASSQWQGTYGYTF
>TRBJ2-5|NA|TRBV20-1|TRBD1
TGCAGTGCACCTAAGGGGACAGGGGGAGGTGAGACCCAGTACTTC
CSAPKGTGGGETQYF
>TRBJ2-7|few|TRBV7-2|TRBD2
TGTGCCAGCAGCTTAGTCGGGAGGGATTACGAGCAGTACTTC
CASSLVGRDYEQYF
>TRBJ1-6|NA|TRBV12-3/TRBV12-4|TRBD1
TGTGCCAGCAGGTCAGGGGGTTCCCTCCACTTT
CASRSGGSLHF
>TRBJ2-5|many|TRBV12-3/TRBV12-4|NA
TGTGCCAGCAGTCGAGGGTTGCGAGAGACCCAGTACTTC
CASSRGLRETQYF
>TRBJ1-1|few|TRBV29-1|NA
TGCAGCGTTGATTTAGGGAACACTGAAGCTTTCTTT
CSVDLGNTEAFF
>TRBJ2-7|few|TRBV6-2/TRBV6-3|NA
TGTGCCAGTAGGAGAGAAAGCGGCCACCTCTACGAGCAGTACTTC
CASRRESGHLYEQYF
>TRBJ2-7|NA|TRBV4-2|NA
TGTGCCAGCAGCCAAGAATCCCCGGGGGGCAGGTCCTACGAGCAGTACTTC
CASSQESPGGRSYEQYF
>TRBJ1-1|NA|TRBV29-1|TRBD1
TGCAGCGACATACAGGGGGCAGGGAACACTGAAGCTTTCTTT
CSDIQGAGNTEAFF
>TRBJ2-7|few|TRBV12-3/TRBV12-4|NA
TGTGCCAGCAGGGGGACATCCTACGAGCAGTACTTC
CASRGTSYEQYF
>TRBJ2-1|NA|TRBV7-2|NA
TGTGCCAGCAGCTCCATCGGGAATGAGCAGTTCTTC
CASSSIGNEQFF
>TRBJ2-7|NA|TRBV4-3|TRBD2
TGCGCCAGCAGCCAAGTGGGCGGGGGGGCCGCCGAGCAGTACTTC
CASSQVGGGAAEQYF
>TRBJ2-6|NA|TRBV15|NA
TGTGCCACCAGCAGAGACACGGTAGCTGGGGCCAACGTCCTGACTTTC
CATSRDTVAGANVLTF
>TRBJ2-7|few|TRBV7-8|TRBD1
TGTGCCAGCAGCCCGGGGACAGGTTCGGTGGGCTCCTACGAGCAGTACTTC
CASSPGTGSVGSYEQYF
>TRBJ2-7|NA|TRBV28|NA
TGTGCCAGCAGTCTCATCGGGCGGGACTTCTCCTACGAGCAGTACTTC
CASSLIGRDFSYEQYF
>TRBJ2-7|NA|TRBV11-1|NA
TGTGCCAGCAGCCCCCAGTGGGACGGGTACGAGCAGTACTTC
CASSPQWDGYEQYF
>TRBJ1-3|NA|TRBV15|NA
TGTGCCACCAGCAGCGGGGCTGGAAACACCATATATTTT
CATSSGAGNTIYF
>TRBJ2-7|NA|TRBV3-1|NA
TGTGCCAGCAGAAGTTTGAACGAGCAGTACTTC
CASRSLNEQYF
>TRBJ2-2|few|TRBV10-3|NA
TGTGCCATCAGTGAGGAACCTAGGTTGAACACCGGGGAGCTGTTTTTT
CAISEEPRLNTGELFF
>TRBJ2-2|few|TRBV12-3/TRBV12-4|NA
TGTGCCAGCAGCCCAAGGTTACAGGGAAACACCGGGGAGCTGTTTTTT
CASSPRLQGNTGELFF
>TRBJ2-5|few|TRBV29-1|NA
TGCAGCGTTCTTACCGGGACTTTAGTTAGAGAGACCCAGTACTTC
CSVLTGTLVRETQYF
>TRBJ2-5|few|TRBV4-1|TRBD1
TGCGCCAGCAGCCCAGACAGGGGGCAACTCCCTTCCCAAGAGACCCAGTACTTC
CASSPDRGQLPSQETQYF
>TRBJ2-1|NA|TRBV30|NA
TGTGCCTGGAGAGGAGGTGGCTACAATGAGCAGTTCTTC
CAWRGGGYNEQFF
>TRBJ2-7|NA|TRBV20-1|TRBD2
TGCAGTGCTAGATCAGGGACTAGCGTACGACCCTACGAGCAGTACTTC
CSARSGTSVRPYEQYF
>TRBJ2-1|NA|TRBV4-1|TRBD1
TGCGCCAGCAGCCAGGCCGGTGACAGGGCCGCAGGGGAGCAGTTCTTC
CASSQAGDRAAGEQFF
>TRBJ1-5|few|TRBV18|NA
TGTGCCAGCTCACCAGGGGGGGGCGGCAATCAGCCCCAGCATTTT
CASSPGGGGNQPQHF
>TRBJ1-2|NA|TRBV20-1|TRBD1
TGCAGTGCTCATCAGGGGGCGGGCTATGGCTACACCTTC
CSAHQGAGYGYTF
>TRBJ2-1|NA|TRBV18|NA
TGTGCCAGCTCACCCCTCTGGGAGGATGTCTCCTACAATGAGCAGTTCTTC
CASSPLWEDVSYNEQFF
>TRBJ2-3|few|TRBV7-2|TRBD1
TGTGCCAGCAGCTTAGCATCCGGGACAGGGGGCGCGGATACGCAGTATTTT
CASSLASGTGGADTQYF
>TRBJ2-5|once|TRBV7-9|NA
TGTGCCAGCAGCCTAAGGGGACGGCCCCAAGAGACCCAGTACTTC
CASSLRGRPQETQYF
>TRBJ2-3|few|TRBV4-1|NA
TGCGCCAGCAGCCAAGATAGGGCTAGCGAAAAGGATACGCAGTATTTT
CASSQDRASEKDTQYF
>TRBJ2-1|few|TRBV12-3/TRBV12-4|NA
TGTGCCAGCAGTGACCGGGACTCCACTGAGCAGTTCTTC
CASSDRDSTEQFF
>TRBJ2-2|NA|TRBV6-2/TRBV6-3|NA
TGTGCCAGCAGTTACCTTATTCGAGCCGGGGGCGGCGGGGAGCTGTTTTTT
CASSYLIRAGGGGELFF
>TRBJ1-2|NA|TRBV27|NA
TGTGCCAGCAGTTTAGGCACAGGGCCTGGCTACACCTTC
CASSLGTGPGYTF
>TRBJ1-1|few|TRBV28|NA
TGTGCCAGCAGAACGGGGGGGGACACTGAAGCTTTCTTT
CASRTGGDTEAFF
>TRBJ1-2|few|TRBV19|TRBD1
TGTGCCAGTATCGACGGGGGACAGGGAAGGGACTATGGCTACACCTTC
CASIDGGQGRDYGYTF
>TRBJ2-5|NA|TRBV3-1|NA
TGTGCCAGCAGCCATGGGTTCCAAGAGACCCAGTACTTC
CASSHGFQETQYF
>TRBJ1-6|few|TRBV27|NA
TGTGCCAGCAGTTTTAGTCGGGGACGGAATAATTCACCCCTCCACTTT
CASSFSRGRNNSPLHF
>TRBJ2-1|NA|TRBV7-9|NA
TGTGCCAGCAGCCCCCGGAGGGAGTCCAATGAGCAGTTCTTC
CASSPRRESNEQFF
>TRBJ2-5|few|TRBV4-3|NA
TGCGCCAGCAGCCAAGATCTCCCAGGGTTCCAAGAGACCCAGTACTTC
CASSQDLPGFQETQYF
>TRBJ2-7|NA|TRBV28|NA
TGTGCCAGCAGGCCCCCAATAGGGGAGCAGTACTTC
CASRPPIGEQYF
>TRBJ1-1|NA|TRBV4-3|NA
TGCGCCAGCAGCCAAGAACAGGCGAACACTGAAGCTTTCTTT
CASSQEQANTEAFF